The sequence of this T cell receptor beta chain was determined in a study of CD8+ T cells in alopecia areata. Treatment given: oral pan-JAK inhibitor, 5-10 mg twice daily. This clone was counted a few times. It was cDNA, reverse transcribed from extracted RNA, that served as the sequencing template. Assay: immunoSEQ multiplex PCR; the TCRdb copy retains only in-frame clones and omits some. The sample contains hundreds of thousands of clones, approximately 38% of which appear only once. J lost 11 bases, V lost 5 bases, and 12 bases had no gene match. Germline V gene data show CDR1 as MNHEY and CDR2 as SMNVEV (reference sequence). The CDR3 sequence is 14 residues long.

Sequences were derived from CD4+ T cells sorted from blood, sampled at approximately week 30, from a patient treated with tofacitinib. The TCR originated in a human donor with alopecia areata. The genes are TRBV27 and TRBJ1-5, with 7 bases matching TRBD1. The CDR3 region has the DNA TGTGCCAGCAGTCCTAGACAGGGCTGGGTGGCCCAGCATTTT. It encodes CASSPRQGWVAQHF.